This T cell receptor (beta chain) is from a study of blood T cell repertoires in COVID-19. The V gene end was trimmed by 4 bases and the J gene end by 2 bases; junction bases not matched to a gene: 4. This CDR3 contains 16 residues. The germline V gene encodes CDR1 SEHNR and CDR2 FQNEAQ (reference sequence). This table comes from immunoSEQ multiplex PCR, and its TCRdb copy is limited to in-frame clones, with some not included. The data hold 24,000 or so clones, with around 85% observed a single time. This receptor was taken from a woman aged 80 or over with acute or convalescent COVID-19. J is TRBJ2-3 and V is TRBV7-9; 12 bases agree with TRBD2. Sequences were obtained from peripheral blood. CDR3 nucleotides: TGTGCCAGCAGCTCCGGACTAGCGGGGTCCACAGATACGCAGTATTTT. It translates to CASSSGLAGSTDTQYF.